Included here is one T cell receptor (beta chain) sequence, with context. These data belong to a study of blood T cell repertoires in COVID-19. The protocol was immunoSEQ multiplex PCR, while the TCRdb copy is restricted to in-frame clones and leaves out a portion. The table lists approximately 210,000 clones, less than 90% of them singletons. Germline CDR1 MNHNS, CDR2 SASEGT. V was shortened by 1 base and J by 1 base, with 16 bases between the two germline ends. This CDR3 is 18 amino acids long. Sequencing was done on a sample of peripheral blood. This TCR came from an elderly woman with COVID-19, enrolled during active disease. The chain couples TRBV6-1 to TRBJ2-2; maybe TRBD2 (5 bases). The CDR3 sequence: CASSEVLGSGRNTGELFF. Written as DNA, the CDR3 is TGTGCCAGCAGTGAAGTGTTGGGGTCTGGGAGGAACACCGGGGAGCTGTTTTTT.